These 28 T cell receptor beta chains were all obtained from the same sample, sequenced in a study of blood T cell repertoires in COVID-19. Assay: immunoSEQ multiplex PCR; the TCRdb copy retains only in-frame clones and omits some. The repertoire has roughly 88,000 clones, roughly 89% of them found once; the top ten carry about 16%. Material for sequencing was peripheral blood. The origin of the receptors is a woman aged 55-70 years with COVID-19, enrolled during active disease.

This clone was recorded a few times. The rearrangement uses TRBV7-9 and TRBJ2-2; 7 bases are shared with TRBD2. Germline CDR1 reads SEHNR; CDR2 reads FQNEAQ (reference sequence). The CDR3 totals 15 residues. The V gene end was trimmed by 5 bases and the J gene end by 1 base; junction bases not matched to a gene: 4. CDR3 residues: CASSPTGGNTGELFF. CDR3 sequence (DNA): TGTGCCAGCAGCCCAACGGGGGGGAACACCGGGGAGCTGTTTTTT.

The chain employs TRBV27 and TRBJ2-7, with TRBD2 matching over 11 bases. Germline loops: CDR1 MNHEY, CDR2 SMNVEV (reference sequence). CDR3 length: 16 amino acids. J lost 2 bases, V lost 3 bases, and 6 bases had no gene match. CDR3 coding DNA: TGTGCCAGCAGTTTGAGGGTTAGCGGGGGGGCCTACGAGCAGTACTTC. Encoded protein: CASSLRVSGGAYEQYF.

J is TRBJ2-5 and V is TRBV18; D unclear. Trimming cost V 1 base and J 5 bases, with 5 bases left between them. This CDR3 comprises 12 residues. Looked up from germline, CDR1 is KGHSH and CDR2 is LQKENI. The CDR3 reads CASSPRGETQYF. The CDR3 region has the DNA TGTGCCAGCTCACCACGAGGCGAGACCCAGTACTTC.

The V call is TRBV3-1 (or the pseudogene TRBV3-2), the J call TRBJ1-5; 8 bases agree with TRBD1. The CDR3 runs to 13 residues. The V segment lost 5 bases and the J segment 7 bases; nucleotides outside the gene matches: 4. Germline CDR1 LGHDT, CDR2 YNNKEL (reference sequence). This CDR3 reads CASSRDRGQPQHF. In DNA form, the CDR3 reads TGTGCCAGCAGCAGAGACAGGGGCCAGCCCCAGCATTTT.

The chain is built from TRBV5-1 and TRBJ1-2; TRBD1 aligns across 9 bases. V lost 0 bases, J lost 2 bases, and 5 bases stayed unmatched. CDR3 size: 16 residues. CDR1 SGHRS and CDR2 YFSETQ come from the germline V gene. CDR3: CASSLEGQGGNYGYTF. CDR3 DNA: TGCGCCAGCAGCTTGGAGGGACAGGGAGGCAACTATGGCTACACCTTC.

This chain joins TRBV7-8 and TRBJ2-7, with D possibly matching TRBD2 (5 bases). This CDR3 spans 14 amino acids. Germline V gene data show CDR1 as SGHVS and CDR2 as FQNEAQ. V was trimmed by 2 bases and J by 0 bases, leaving 8 bases between them. The CDR3 spells CASSLNRDSYEQYF. The DNA of the CDR3 is TGTGCCAGCAGCTTAAACCGGGACTCCTACGAGCAGTACTTC.

Only a few counts were recorded for this clone. The gene calls are TRBV18 and TRBJ1-1; TRBD1 is a possible D gene (5 bases). CDR3 length: 15 residues. Germline V CDR1 and CDR2: KGHSH, LQKENI. The germline V and J ends were trimmed by 5 bases and 2 bases, with 15 bases remaining between them. Here the CDR3 reads CASSIGPRANTEAFF. CDR3 nucleotides: TGTGCCAGCTCAATCGGACCCAGGGCAAACACTGAAGCTTTCTTT.

The rearrangement uses TRBV7-9 and TRBJ2-1; TRBD2 matches at 11 bases. The J segment lost 4 bases and the V segment lost 0 bases, leaving 2 bases of the junction unmatched. CDR3 length equals 16 residues. CDR1 is SEHNR and CDR2 is FQNEAQ in the germline V gene (reference sequence). DNA for the CDR3: TGTGCCAGCAGCTTAGCCGGGACTAGCGGATACAATGAGCAGTTCTTC. Translating gives CASSLAGTSGYNEQFF.

The chain couples TRBV19 to TRBJ2-5, with D unresolved. Germline CDR1 and CDR2: LNHDA and SQIVND (reference sequence). The V end lost 3 bases, the J end lost 5 bases, and 10 bases lay between the germline ends. This CDR3 has 13 amino acids. CDR3 region: CASSILSGETQYF. Written as DNA, the CDR3 is TGTGCCAGTAGTATCCTCTCCGGGGAGACCCAGTACTTC.

This sequence joins TRBV2 and TRBJ2-2; tentative D call: TRBD2 (6 bases). V lost 3 bases and J 5 bases, leaving 13 bases between the germline ends. Germline lookup yields CDR1 SNHLY and CDR2 FYNNEI. There are 15 residues in the CDR3. The chain's CDR3 is CASSEASDWTGELFF. The DNA of the CDR3 is TGTGCCAGCAGTGAGGCTAGCGATTGGACCGGGGAGCTGTTTTTT.

V and J are TRBV14 and TRBJ1-1; D might be TRBD1 (5 bases). The length of the CDR3 is 14 residues. Per the germline V gene, CDR1 is SGHDN and CDR2 is FVKESK. Trimming shortened V by 6 bases and J by 4 bases, and 15 bases separated the two germline ends. The CDR3 sequence is CASSLRRDGTEAFF. The CDR3 DNA reads TGTGCCAGCAGTTTACGGCGGGACGGCACTGAAGCTTTCTTT.

This chain uses TRBV2 with TRBJ1-2; a possible D gene is TRBD1 (5 bases). The V gene lost 5 bases and the J gene lost 4 bases, with 11 bases spanning the gap. Germline V gene data show CDR1 as SNHLY and CDR2 as FYNNEI. The CDR3 has 13 residues. In nucleotides, the CDR3 is TGTGCCAGCAGTTCGGACATCGTCTATGGCTACACCTTC. It encodes CASSSDIVYGYTF.

The DNA of the CDR3 is TGTGCCTGGAGTAGCCTATACAATGAGCAGTTCTTC. Its translation is CAWSSLYNEQFF. The chain uses TRBV30 and TRBJ2-1, with D unclear. Germline lookup yields CDR1 GTSNPN and CDR2 SVGIG (reference sequence). The CDR3 loop spans 12 amino acids. The ends were cut back, 2 bases at V and 4 bases at J, with 6 bases in the middle.

The chain uses TRBV3-1 (or the pseudogene TRBV3-2) and TRBJ1-1; D might be TRBD1 (6 bases). The CDR3 loop spans 12 amino acids. CDR1 is LGHDT, CDR2 YNNKEL, per germline (reference sequence). Trimming took 3 bases from V and 10 from J, leaving 12 bases between them. The CDR3 nucleotides are TGTGCCAGCAGCCATACAGGGAGATTAGCTTTCTTT. Translation gives CASSHTGRLAFF.

This CDR3 is CAAGEWGGYNEQFF. The CDR3 coding sequence is TGTGCCGCGGGGGAATGGGGGGGCTACAATGAGCAGTTCTTC. The J gene is TRBJ2-1, the V gene TRBV6-5; the match to TRBD2 covers 7 bases. CDR1 is MNHEY and CDR2 is SVGAGI in the germline V gene. The V and J ends lost 11 bases and 3 bases, in that order; junction bases with no gene match: 10. The length of the CDR3 is 14 residues.

This chain links TRBV7-9 with TRBJ2-3; TRBD2 agrees at 7 bases. Germline V gene lookup returns CDR1 SEHNR and CDR2 FQNEAQ (reference sequence). The junction had 7 bases not matched to a gene; V was cut back by 5 bases and J by 2 bases. This CDR3 region has 15 residues. The CDR3 bases are TGTGCCAGCAGCCGGTGGCTAGCGGACACAGATACGCAGTATTTT. It codes for CASSRWLADTDTQYF.

This clone is a singleton in its sample. This rearrangement joins TRBV6-6 to TRBJ1-1, with D perhaps TRBD1 (5 bases). The CDR3 contains 11 residues. V shed 10 bases and J shed 8 bases, with 14 bases lying between them. Germline CDR1 and CDR2: MNHNY and SVGAGI (reference sequence). As DNA, the CDR3 is TGTGCCACCCAGCCCCAGGGCGAAGCTTTCTTT. Encoded protein: CATQPQGEAFF.

The chain combines TRBV2 with TRBJ1-2; tentative D call: TRBD1 (5 bases). V was trimmed by 3 bases and J by 0 bases, leaving 20 bases between them. Germline V gives CDR1 SNHLY, CDR2 FYNNEI. The CDR3 consists of 18 residues. The CDR3 sequence is CASSELTLRTPTNYGYTF. CDR3 in DNA: TGTGCCAGCAGTGAGCTCACCCTCCGGACACCTACTAACTATGGCTACACCTTC.

J is TRBJ2-2 and V is TRBV30; D remains ambiguous. Germline CDR1 is GTSNPN and CDR2 is SVGIG (reference sequence). Trimming took 2 bases from V and 6 from J, leaving 10 bases between them. The CDR3 is 13 residues long. CDR3 in DNA: TGTGCCTGGAGTCCCGGGTCTCCCGGGGAGCTGTTTTTT. It encodes CAWSPGSPGELFF.

The chain has TRBV7-9 and TRBJ2-7; the match to TRBD1 covers 7 bases. Unmatched junction bases numbered 7, after V lost 6 bases and J lost 2 bases. Germline assignment: CDR1 SEHNR and CDR2 FQNEAQ (reference sequence). CDR3 length: 14 amino acids. The CDR3 DNA reads as TGTGCCAGCAGACCCGGGACAGAGACCTACGAGCAGTACTTC. Translating gives CASRPGTETYEQYF.

The CDR3 loop reads CASTFPLATDTQYF. The CDR3 DNA is TGTGCCAGCACCTTCCCGCTAGCAACAGATACGCAGTATTTT. V usage is TRBV27 and J usage is TRBJ2-3, with TRBD2 as a possible D gene (5 bases). Germline CDR1 MNHEY, CDR2 SMNVEV (reference sequence). V dropped 7 bases and J dropped 3 bases, with 14 bases sitting between them. CDR3 length: 14 amino acids.

This chain connects TRBV4-3 to TRBJ1-1; D is unresolved. The germline CDR1 and CDR2 sequences are LGHNA and YSLEER. V was pared by 1 base and J by 7 bases, with 10 bases between. The CDR3 runs 13 residues. The DNA of the CDR3 is TGCGCCAGCAGCCAAGTAGTACCTGGTGAAGCTTTCTTT. This sequence encodes CASSQVVPGEAFF.

This chain links TRBV5-3 with TRBJ2-5; 8 bases agree with TRBD1. TRBV5-3 is an ORF for which the function is uncertain. V shed 4 bases, J shed 5 bases, and the junction held 13 bases outside the gene matches. CDR3 length: 16 residues. The CDR3: CARSPQRQGNIETQYF. CDR3 DNA sequence: TGTGCCAGAAGCCCACAGAGACAGGGGAATATCGAGACCCAGTACTTC.

The V call is TRBV11-2, the J call TRBJ1-1, with no clear D. Germline values: CDR1 SGHAT, CDR2 FQNNGV. Trimming pared 5 bases from V and 1 base from J, leaving 8 bases between. The length of the CDR3 is 13 residues. CDR3 sequence reads: CASSPSGNTEAFF. The DNA for the CDR3 is TGTGCCAGCAGCCCCTCAGGGAACACTGAAGCTTTCTTT.

The chain has TRBV9 and TRBJ1-5; a possible D gene is TRBD1 (5 bases). The ends were cut back, 0 bases at V and 5 bases at J, with 6 bases in the middle. The CDR3 length is 13 residues. Germline assignment: CDR1 SGDLS and CDR2 YYNGEE. DNA for the CDR3: TGTGCCAGCAGCGTAGAAGGGGATCAGCCCCAGCATTTT. This translates into CASSVEGDQPQHF.

The chain carries TRBV4-3 and TRBJ1-2; D might be TRBD1 (6 bases). The CDR3 extends over 17 amino acids. Germline assignment: CDR1 LGHNA and CDR2 YSLEER. The V end was cut by 0 bases, the J end by 3 bases, with 17 bases between. The CDR3 loop reads CASSQDPRTEPHYGYTF. DNA of the CDR3: TGCGCCAGCAGCCAAGATCCGAGGACAGAACCGCACTATGGCTACACCTTC.

The J gene is TRBJ1-2, the V gene TRBV24-1; D is ambiguous. Trimming removed 12 bases from V and 2 bases from J, with 9 bases in between. The CDR3 consists of 11 residues. From germline, CDR1 is KGHDR and CDR2 SFDVKD. CDR3 coding DNA: TGTGCCGCCGGAGGGAACTATGGCTACACCTTC. Translating it yields CAAGGNYGYTF.

This clone showed up just once. The chain is built from TRBV5-8 and TRBJ2-5, with 13 bases lining up with TRBD2. Germline V gene sequence: CDR1 SGHTS, CDR2 YDEGEE. V was pared by 3 bases and J by 4 bases, with 3 bases of the junction left unmatched. The CDR3 loop spans 15 amino acids. The CDR3 protein is CASSSGTSGVETQYF. The CDR3 DNA reads as TGTGCCAGCAGCTCCGGGACTAGCGGGGTAGAGACCCAGTACTTC.